The source of this TCR beta chain is a study of siplizumab effects on memory and regulatory T cells. Points from the study as a whole: Treg origin accounted for an average of around 69% of mappable alloreactive CD4+ clones with siplizumab and over 25% in controls. Sequences below about 10^-5 frequency were poorly captured, limiting mapping of alloreactive clones. A major contribution to the alloresponse seemed to be made by naive T cells, which seemed more diverse than memory cells.

From germline, CDR1 is LNHDA and CDR2 SQIVND (reference sequence). This CDR3 comprises 12 residues. Trimming cost V 5 bases and J 5 bases, with 6 bases left between them. The study assayed 100,000 or so TCR templates per sample. TCRdb keeps only in-frame clones here, not all; method: immunoSEQ multiplex PCR. The table has about 72,000 clones, roughly 89% seen once; the top ten hold about 27%. This clone was recorded only once. Its cognate antigen is unknown. Material for sequencing was CD8+ T cells sorted from blood. The chain uses TRBV19 and TRBJ2-2; no clear D. The receptor was isolated from a human donor in good health. CDR3 loop: CASSWVTGELFF. As DNA, the CDR3 is TGTGCCAGTAGTTGGGTTACCGGGGAGCTGTTTTTT.